Listed here are 32 T cell receptor beta chains from one sample, sequenced in a study of shared clonotypes between healthy human individuals. Using immunoSEQ multiplex PCR, the repertoire was profiled, and TCRdb retains in-frame clones only, with some absent. In the table there are roughly 2,500,000 clones, approximately 93% of which are singletons. The sequenced material came from naive CD4+ T cells from PBMCs. Noted subset: CD45RA+ positively selected. The receptors come from a man aged 18 to 35 in good health. Some clones in this sample may be carry-over from other donors' samples.

The chain employs TRBV19 and TRBJ1-5; tentative D call: TRBD1 (6 bases). Germline loops: CDR1 LNHDA, CDR2 SQIVND (reference sequence). The CDR3 loop spans 15 amino acids. Between the trimmed V and J ends, which lost 3 bases and 5 bases, there was a span of 14 bases. The CDR3 sequence: CASSMDSPRDQPQHF. The CDR3 DNA sequence: TGTGCCAGTAGTATGGACAGCCCGAGGGATCAGCCCCAGCATTTT.

This clone was seen only once. Other DNA sequences in the sample encode the same CDR3. The chain is built from TRBV5-8 and TRBJ2-3; weak D call: TRBD2 (5 bases). The CDR3 runs 13 residues. CDR1 SGHTS and CDR2 YDEGEE come from the germline V gene. V was shortened by 2 bases and J by 4 bases, with 8 bases between the two germline ends. For the CDR3, the DNA is TGTGCCAGCAGCTTACGGGGAGCAGATACGCAGTATTTT. Protein: CASSLRGADTQYF.

J is TRBJ1-2 and V is TRBV18, with TRBD1 as a possible D gene (5 bases). This CDR3 contains 14 residues. V was shortened by 3 bases and J by 5 bases, with 13 bases between the two germline ends. Looked up from germline, CDR1 is KGHSH and CDR2 is LQKENI. This CDR3 reads CASSPQGMEYGYTF. The CDR3 nucleotides are TGTGCCAGCTCACCCCAGGGTATGGAGTATGGCTACACCTTC.

As to this clone: The sample carries other DNA sequences with the same CDR3. The chain employs TRBV11-3 and TRBJ2-7; D might be TRBD1 (6 bases). Trimming cost V 4 bases and J 3 bases, with 7 bases left between them. The germline V gene encodes CDR1 SGHNT and CDR2 YENEEA. This CDR3 is 12 amino acids long. CDR3 sequence reads: CASSSDSYEQYF. Here the CDR3 DNA reads TGTGCCAGCAGCTCGGACAGCTACGAGCAGTACTTC.

The chain employs TRBV7-9 and TRBJ2-5; D unclear. The CDR3 has 12 amino acids. Germline V gene data show CDR1 as SEHNR and CDR2 as FQNEAQ (reference sequence). V was shortened by 3 bases and J by 0 bases, with 2 bases between the two germline ends. The CDR3 sequence is CASSFYQETQYF. The CDR3 DNA reads TGTGCCAGCAGCTTTTACCAAGAGACCCAGTACTTC.

V is TRBV28 and J is TRBJ2-7, with a weak D call TRBD2 (6 bases). The V end was cut by 6 bases, the J end by 9 bases, with 18 bases between. The germline CDR1 and CDR2 sequences are MDHEN and SYDVKM. The CDR3 consists of 13 residues. CDR3 bases: TGTGCCAGCAGAGAGCGGGCGTCTTTCGGGCAGTACTTC. The encoded protein is CASRERASFGQYF. Using reference TRBV28 and TRBJ2-7 for the parts outside the CDR3, the full variable domain is DVKVTQSSRYLVKRTGEKVFLECVQDMDHENMFWYRQDPGLGLRLIYFSYDVKMKEKGDIPEGYSVSREKKERFSLILESASTNQTSMYLCASRERASFGQYFGPGTRLTVT.

The table lists this clone with a few counts. CDR3 in amino acids: CASSSIIERYGYTF. CDR3 sequence (DNA): TGTGCCAGCAGTTCGATTATAGAACGCTATGGCTACACCTTC. The chain has TRBV28 and TRBJ1-2; D call uncertain. The V gene lost 4 bases and the J gene lost 4 bases, with 13 bases spanning the gap. This CDR3 comprises 14 residues. Germline CDR1 MDHEN, CDR2 SYDVKM.

The V gene is TRBV6-1, the J gene TRBJ1-1; D not resolved. Germline V CDR1 and CDR2: MNHNS, SASEGT. This CDR3 has 14 amino acids. Trimming stripped 2 bases from V and 10 bases from J, with 17 bases between. This chain's CDR3 is CASSESMGDRGAFF. Here the CDR3 DNA reads TGTGCCAGCAGTGAAAGTATGGGCGACCGAGGAGCTTTCTTT.

The chain is built from TRBV5-4 and TRBJ2-7; TRBD2 matches 7 bases. The CDR3 has 15 residues. V lost 2 bases and J lost 4; bases outside the gene matches: 9. From germline, CDR1 is SGHNT and CDR2 YYREEE (reference sequence). The CDR3 DNA is TGTGCCAGCAGCTTTGGGACTACAACACTATACGAGCAGTACTTC. Translation gives CASSFGTTTLYEQYF.

With regard to this clone: Other DNA variants within this sample encode the same CDR3. V and J are TRBV5-6 and TRBJ2-5, with TRBD2 identical over 7 bases. This CDR3 region has 13 residues. Germline assignment: CDR1 SGHDT and CDR2 YYEEEE. The V and J ends lost 0 bases and 4 bases, in that order; junction bases with no gene match: 0. The CDR3 sequence: CASSLAGGETQYF. The CDR3 DNA is TGTGCCAGCAGCTTGGCGGGGGGAGAGACCCAGTACTTC.

This sequence joins TRBV5-1 and TRBJ2-7, with D possibly being TRBD2 (5 bases). Germline CDR1 SGHRS, CDR2 YFSETQ. This CDR3 comprises 13 residues. V dropped 4 bases and J dropped 3 bases, with 11 bases sitting between them. The CDR3 sequence: CASSEGYNYEQYF. DNA of the CDR3: TGCGCCAGCAGCGAGGGTTATAACTACGAGCAGTACTTC.

The J gene is TRBJ2-2, the V gene TRBV5-4, with unresolved D. Trimming removed 4 bases at V and 6 bases at J, with 13 bases between. There are 14 residues in the CDR3. CDR1 is SGHNT, CDR2 YYREEE, per germline (reference sequence). This CDR3 is CASSPLVASGELFF. The CDR3 DNA follows: TGTGCCAGCAGCCCGCTCGTAGCTTCCGGGGAGCTGTTTTTT.

About this clone itself: Other DNA sequences within the sample encode an identical CDR3. V usage is TRBV2 and J usage is TRBJ1-2; no clear D. Germline CDR1 reads SNHLY; CDR2 reads FYNNEI. Trimming stripped 4 bases from V and 5 bases from J, with 11 bases between. CDR3 length: 13 amino acids. CDR3 DNA: TGTGCCAGCAGTGGAGGGAGCGGGTATGGCTACACCTTC. This codes for CASSGGSGYGYTF.

This chain links TRBV4-2 with TRBJ2-3, with unresolved D. The CDR3 runs to 17 residues. Germline V lookup: CDR1 LGHNA, CDR2 YNFKEQ. Trimming took 1 base from V and 0 from J, leaving 14 bases between them. CDR3 DNA: TGTGCCAGCAGCCAAGTCGTCGGAGAAGGTAGCACAGATACGCAGTATTTT. It specifies CASSQVVGEGSTDTQYF.

In nucleotides, the CDR3 is TGTGCCAGCAGTTCCCGGGACAGGGATGGCTACACCTTC. Its protein product is CASSSRDRDGYTF. This chain joins TRBV28 and TRBJ1-2; 9 positions agree with TRBD1. The J segment lost 6 bases and the V segment lost 4 bases, leaving 3 bases of the junction unmatched. Germline V CDR1 and CDR2: MDHEN, SYDVKM. CDR3 length equals 13 residues.

The J gene is TRBJ1-4, the V gene TRBV10-3; unclear D gene. V lost 6 bases, J lost 4 bases, and 9 bases lay in between. This CDR3 comprises 13 residues. Germline CDR1 and CDR2: ENHRY and SYGVKD. The CDR3 loop is CAIRDGDNEKLFF. The DNA for the CDR3 is TGTGCCATCAGGGATGGGGATAATGAAAAACTGTTTTTT.

The chain joins TRBV25-1 to TRBJ2-1, with 10 bases fitting TRBD2. Germline V gene lookup returns CDR1 MGHDK and CDR2 SYGVNS. The length of the CDR3 is 14 residues. V was clipped by 8 bases and J by 8 bases; unmatched bases: 9. The CDR3 sequence is CASVEREGPYEQFF. DNA of the CDR3: TGTGCCAGCGTCGAGCGGGAGGGCCCCTATGAGCAGTTCTTC.

The CDR3 loop is CASSYGFRSSYEQYF. In DNA, the CDR3 is TGTGCCAGCAGTTACGGGTTTCGAAGCTCCTACGAGCAGTACTTC. The chain combines TRBV6-5 with TRBJ2-7, with D unresolved. Trimming pared 2 bases from V and 0 bases from J, leaving 11 bases between. Germline V gene sequence: CDR1 MNHEY, CDR2 SVGAGI. This CDR3 has 15 amino acids.

The table lists this clone with a count of one. The same CDR3 also results from other DNA sequences found in this sample. The chain carries TRBV5-1 and TRBJ2-7; tentatively, D is TRBD1 (6 bases). Trimming shortened V by 0 bases and J by 3 bases, and 10 bases separated the two germline ends. Germline V gene lookup returns CDR1 SGHRS and CDR2 YFSETQ. The CDR3 consists of 14 residues. CDR3 nucleotides: TGCGCCAGCAGCTTGGGACAGGCAAGCTACGAGCAGTACTTC. It yields the protein CASSLGQASYEQYF. Full variable domain (remainder filled in from reference TRBV5-1 and TRBJ2-7): KAGVTQTPRYLIKTRGQQVTLSCSPISGHRSVSWYQQTPGQGLQFLFEYFSETQRNKGNFPGRFSGRQFSNSRSEMNVSTLELGDSALYLCASSLGQASYEQYFGPGTRLTVT.

The chain recombines TRBV4-3 with TRBJ1-3; possibly TRBD1 for D (6 bases). There are 16 residues in the CDR3. V was shortened by 0 bases and J by 3 bases, with 12 bases between the two germline ends. The germline V gene encodes CDR1 LGHNA and CDR2 YSLEER. DNA of the CDR3: TGCGCCAGCAGCCAAGATTGGAGGGGGGGTGGAAACACCATATATTTT. It is translated as CASSQDWRGGGNTIYF.

Remarks on this clone: This sample includes further DNA sequences coding for the same CDR3. The chain recombines TRBV6-5 with TRBJ1-1; D not resolved. Germline CDR1 and CDR2: MNHEY and SVGAGI. The CDR3 has 15 residues. V was shortened by 3 bases and J by 0 bases, with 11 bases between the two germline ends. The CDR3 loop is CASSYGGSMNTEAFF. In DNA, the CDR3 is TGTGCCAGCAGTTATGGAGGATCAATGAACACTGAAGCTTTCTTT.

This CDR3 reads CASSLGGARRNEQFF. For the CDR3, the DNA is TGTGCCAGCAGCTTAGGGGGGGCTAGGCGGAATGAGCAGTTCTTC. This chain connects TRBV11-2 to TRBJ2-1, with D perhaps TRBD1 or TRBD2 (6 bases each). There are 15 residues in the CDR3. Trimming removed 1 base from V and 7 bases from J, with 14 bases in between. The germline gives CDR1 SGHAT, CDR2 FQNNGV.

This chain links TRBV30 with TRBJ1-1, with D perhaps matching TRBD1 (5 bases). Germline lookup yields CDR1 GTSNPN and CDR2 SVGIG (reference sequence). V lost 2 bases, J lost 8 bases, and 15 bases lay in between. This CDR3 comprises 13 residues. In DNA, the CDR3 is TGTGCCTGGAGTCTAGCGGGGCTGAAAGAAGCTTTCTTT. Translated: CAWSLAGLKEAFF.

The V and J genes are TRBV7-2 and TRBJ1-3, with D hard to call. Trimming took 3 bases from V and 0 from J, leaving 15 bases between them. This CDR3 has 17 residues. CDR1 and CDR2 from the germline V gene are SGHTA and FQGNSA. The DNA for the CDR3 is TGTGCCAGCAGCTTGGCTTTCGTACAGAGCTCTGGAAACACCATATATTTT. This encodes CASSLAFVQSSGNTIYF. Full variable domain (missing parts from reference TRBV7-2 and TRBJ1-3): GAGVSQSPSNKVTEKGKDVELRCDPISGHTALYWYRQSLGQGLEFLIYFQGNSAPDKSGLPSDRFSAERTGGSVSTLTIQRTQQEDSAVYLCASSLAFVQSSGNTIYFGEGSWLTVV.

About this clone: At the DNA level, this CDR3 is encoded by other sequences in the same sample as well. The rearrangement links TRBV11-3 to TRBJ2-5; unclear D gene. This CDR3 is 12 amino acids long. Looked up from germline, CDR1 is SGHNT and CDR2 is YENEEA. V was shortened by 4 bases and J by 2 bases, with 5 bases between the two germline ends. The CDR3 is CASSSSQETQYF. The CDR3 nucleotides read TGTGCCAGCAGCTCATCACAAGAGACCCAGTACTTC.

This sequence joins TRBV28 and TRBJ1-6; D is perhaps TRBD1 (5 bases). This CDR3 has 13 residues. Looked up from germline, CDR1 is MDHEN and CDR2 is SYDVKM. Trimming shortened V by 3 bases and J by 13 bases, and 13 bases separated the two germline ends. CDR3 residues: CASSLGRRAPLHF. In DNA form, the CDR3 reads TGTGCCAGCAGTTTGGGGCGGAGGGCGCCCCTCCACTTT. The variable domain in full, completed from reference TRBV28 and TRBJ1-6, reads DVKVTQSSRYLVKRTGEKVFLECVQDMDHENMFWYRQDPGLGLRLIYFSYDVKMKEKGDIPEGYSVSREKKERFSLILESASTNQTSMYLCASSLGRRAPLHFGNGTRLTVT.

The rearrangement links TRBV7-9 to TRBJ1-4; 9 bases line up with TRBD1. Unmatched junction bases numbered 0, after V lost 4 bases and J lost 6 bases. This CDR3 has 13 amino acids. Germline V CDR1 and CDR2: SEHNR, FQNEAQ (reference sequence). CDR3 region: CASSWTGDEKLFF. The CDR3 DNA is TGTGCCAGCAGCTGGACAGGGGATGAAAAACTGTTTTTT.

This clone appeared a few times. This chain uses TRBV5-4 with TRBJ1-2; 9 bases are a match to TRBD1. The length of the CDR3 is 14 residues. Unmatched junction bases numbered 5, after V lost 6 bases and J lost 2 bases. The germline CDR1 and CDR2 sequences are SGHNT and YYREEE (reference sequence). CDR3: CASKTGGLNYGYTF. CDR3 in DNA: TGTGCCAGCAAAACAGGGGGCCTGAACTATGGCTACACCTTC.

The gene calls are TRBV7-3 and TRBJ2-3, with D perhaps TRBD1 (6 bases). This CDR3 comprises 16 residues. From germline, CDR1 is SGHTA and CDR2 FQGTGA. V was shortened by 5 bases and J by 0 bases, with 15 bases between the two germline ends. The DNA of the CDR3 is TGTGCCAGCAGCGCGGCCGGGACACCTAGCACAGATACGCAGTATTTT. Protein product: CASSAAGTPSTDTQYF.

V gene TRBV6-6 combines with J gene TRBJ1-5; D ambiguous. V lost 9 bases and J lost 3, with 18 bases in between. There are 15 residues in the CDR3. CDR1 is MNHNY, CDR2 SVGAGI, per germline (reference sequence). DNA for the CDR3: TGTGCCAGTGGGGAGATGGACCGAAACAATCAGCCCCAGCATTTT. As protein: CASGEMDRNNQPQHF.

J is TRBJ2-3 and V is TRBV7-9, with D possibly being TRBD1 or TRBD2 (5 bases each). This CDR3 region has 16 residues. V shed 7 bases and J shed 3 bases, with 20 bases lying between them. Germline assignment: CDR1 SEHNR and CDR2 FQNEAQ (reference sequence). DNA of the CDR3: TGTGCCAGCACCCAGGGAAGGGAAAGGAGGACAGATACGCAGTATTTT. The encoded protein is CASTQGRERRTDTQYF.

The rearrangement links TRBV30 to TRBJ1-2; D is unresolved. The CDR3 spans 12 residues. The germline gives CDR1 GTSNPN, CDR2 SVGIG (reference sequence). Trimming left V 2 bases short and J 4 bases short, with 8 bases between. CDR3 DNA: TGTGCCTGGAGTCACGACCTCTATGGCTACACCTTC. This codes for CAWSHDLYGYTF. The complete variable domain, with remaining parts taken from reference TRBV30 and TRBJ1-2, reads SQTIHQWPATLVQPVGSPLSLECTVEGTSNPNLYWYRQAAGRGLQLLFYSVGIGQISSEVPQNLSASRPQDRQFILSSKKLLLSDSGFYLCAWSHDLYGYTFGSGTRLTVV.